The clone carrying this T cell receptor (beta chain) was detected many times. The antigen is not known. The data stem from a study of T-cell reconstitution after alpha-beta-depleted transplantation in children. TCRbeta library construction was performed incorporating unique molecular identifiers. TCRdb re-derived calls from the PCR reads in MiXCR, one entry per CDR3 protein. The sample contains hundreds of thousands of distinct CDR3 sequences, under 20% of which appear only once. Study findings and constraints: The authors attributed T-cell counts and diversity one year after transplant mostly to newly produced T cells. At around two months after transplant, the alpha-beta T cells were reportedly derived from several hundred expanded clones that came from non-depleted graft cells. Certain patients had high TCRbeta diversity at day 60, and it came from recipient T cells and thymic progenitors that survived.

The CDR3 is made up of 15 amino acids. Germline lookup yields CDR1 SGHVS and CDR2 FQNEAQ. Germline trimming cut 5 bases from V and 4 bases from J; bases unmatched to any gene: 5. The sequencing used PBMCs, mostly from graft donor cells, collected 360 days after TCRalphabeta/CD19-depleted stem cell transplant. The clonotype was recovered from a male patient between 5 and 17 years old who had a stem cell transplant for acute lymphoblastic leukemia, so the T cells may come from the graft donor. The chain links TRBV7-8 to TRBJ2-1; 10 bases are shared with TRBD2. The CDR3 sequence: CASSQSSGSYNEQFF. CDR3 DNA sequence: TGTGCCAGCAGCCAATCTAGCGGGAGTTACAATGAGCAGTTCTTC.